The text below deals with one T cell receptor (beta chain). The investigators amplified TCR beta CDR3 regions from RNA transcripts. A first-round RT-PCR of the TCR CDR3 used the HTBI primer set. TCRdb ran MiXCR on the multiplex PCR reads and lists one entry per CDR3 protein. The table shows 300,000 to 450,000 distinct CDR3 sequences, with about 18% occurring only once. This specimen belongs to a study of T cells in Graves' hyperthyroidism and ophthalmopathy. Germline loops: CDR1 SGHAT, CDR2 FQDESV (reference sequence). The CDR3 extends over 18 amino acids. Trimming took 3 bases from V and 8 from J, leaving 26 bases between them.

The sample comprised blood. The chain uses TRBV11-1 and TRBJ2-1; D not certain. The source of this sequence is a man aged 18 to 30 with Graves' ophthalmopathy. The CDR3 region is CASSFYPRPVPEIYEQFF. In nucleotides, the CDR3 is TGTGCCAGCAGCTTCTATCCTCGGCCGGTCCCCGAAATTTATGAGCAGTTCTTC. The full variable domain, rest sourced from reference TRBV11-1 and TRBJ2-1, is EAEVAQSPRYKITEKSQAVAFWCDPISGHATLYWYRQILGQGPELLVQFQDESVVDDSQLPKDRFSAERLKGVDSTLKIQPAELGDSAMYLCASSFYPRPVPEIYEQFFGPGTRLTVL.